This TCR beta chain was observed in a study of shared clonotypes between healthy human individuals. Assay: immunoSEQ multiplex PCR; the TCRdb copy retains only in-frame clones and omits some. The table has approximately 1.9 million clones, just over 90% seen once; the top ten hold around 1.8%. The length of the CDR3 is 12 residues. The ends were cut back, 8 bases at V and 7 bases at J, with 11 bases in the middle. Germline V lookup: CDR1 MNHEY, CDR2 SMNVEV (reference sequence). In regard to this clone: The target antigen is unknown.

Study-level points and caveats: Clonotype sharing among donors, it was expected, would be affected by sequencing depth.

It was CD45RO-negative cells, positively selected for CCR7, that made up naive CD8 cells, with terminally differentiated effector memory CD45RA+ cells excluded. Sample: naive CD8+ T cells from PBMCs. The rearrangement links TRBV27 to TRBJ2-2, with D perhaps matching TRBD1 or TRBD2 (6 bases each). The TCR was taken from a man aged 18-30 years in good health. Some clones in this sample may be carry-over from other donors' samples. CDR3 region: CASGGLGGELFF. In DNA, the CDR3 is TGTGCCAGCGGGGGGCTTGGCGGGGAGCTGTTTTTT.